The 8 T cell receptor beta chains presented below share a single source sample, sequenced in a study of Ad26.COV2.S vaccination and SARS-CoV-2 variants. Regarding treatment: around 19 received Ad26.COV2.S at low or high dose, single or two shots; about 5 received placebo; per-sample allocation not given. Day 63 after the first injection of vaccine or placebo was the sampling time. Method: immunoSEQ multiplex PCR; TCRdb's copy keeps in-frame clones and lacks some. The table shows hundreds of thousands of clones, with 88% occurring only once. Sequencing used peripheral blood, obtained in a trial of Ad26.COV2.S vaccine versus placebo. These TCRs come from a person aged 18-65 years who received the Ad26.COV2.S COVID-19 vaccine or a placebo.

V usage is TRBV4-1 and J usage is TRBJ1-1, with a tentative D call TRBD1 (5 bases). The CDR3 is 11 residues long. Per the germline V gene, CDR1 is MGHRA and CDR2 is YSYEKL. Trimming removed 8 bases at V and 7 bases at J, with 11 bases between. The CDR3 nucleotides read TGCGCCAGCTCCTGGGGGTTTGAAGCTTTCTTT. This encodes CASSWGFEAFF.

This CDR3 is CASSLAQAPGELFF. DNA of the CDR3: TGTGCCAGCAGCTTGGCCCAGGCGCCCGGGGAGCTGTTTTTT. The chain uses TRBV5-8 and TRBJ2-2; no firm D call. Looked up from germline, CDR1 is SGHTS and CDR2 is YDEGEE. The CDR3 runs to 14 residues. V was trimmed by 0 bases and J by 6 bases, leaving 9 bases between them. Based on the CDR3 plus reference TRBV5-8 and TRBJ2-2, the full variable domain is EAGVTQSPTHLIKTRGQQATLRCSPISGHTSVYWYQQALGLGLQFLLWYDEGEERNRGNFPPRFSGRQFPNYSSELNVNALELEDSALYLCASSLAQAPGELFFGEGSRLTVL.

The chain carries TRBV4-2 and TRBJ2-1; D is perhaps TRBD2 (5 bases). CDR1 and CDR2 from the germline V gene are LGHNA and YNFKEQ. V lost 4 bases to trimming and J lost 3 bases, with 13 bases between them. This CDR3 has 15 residues. The CDR3 bases are TGTGCCAGCAGCCGACTGGCGGGCATCTACAATGAGCAGTTCTTC. This codes for CASSRLAGIYNEQFF.

V gene TRBV2 combines with J gene TRBJ2-7, with 14 bases that match TRBD2. Germline CDR1 SNHLY, CDR2 FYNNEI. V shed 6 bases and J 3 bases; nucleotides not matched to a gene: 7. This CDR3 spans 16 amino acids. The CDR3 nucleotides read TGTGCCAGCAGCACCGGGACTAGCGGGAGAGGCTACGAGCAGTACTTC. Its protein is CASSTGTSGRGYEQYF.

The rearrangement joins TRBV11-2 to TRBJ1-5; D possibly corresponds to TRBD1 (6 bases). Germline lookup yields CDR1 SGHAT and CDR2 FQNNGV. This CDR3 spans 14 amino acids. Trimming took off 0 bases at V and 5 bases at J, with 8 bases between the two ends. The CDR3 region has the DNA TGTGCCAGCAGCTTAGACGGGACATATCAGCCCCAGCATTTT. This encodes CASSLDGTYQPQHF.

V is TRBV9 and J is TRBJ2-7; 7 positions match TRBD2. CDR1 and CDR2 from the germline V gene are SGDLS and YYNGEE. The CDR3 has 15 residues. The V gene end was trimmed by 4 bases and the J gene end by 2 bases; junction bases not matched to a gene: 9. CDR3 in amino acids: CASSLGASGPYEQYF. The CDR3 DNA follows: TGTGCCAGCAGCCTTGGGGCTAGCGGTCCCTACGAGCAGTACTTC.

The V call is TRBV5-1, the J call TRBJ2-5; 9 bases line up with TRBD2. The germline V gene has CDR1 SGHRS and CDR2 YFSETQ. Trimming removed 0 bases from V and 7 bases from J; junction bases left unmatched: 1. The CDR3 extends over 13 amino acids. The CDR3 DNA sequence: TGCGCCAGCAGCTTGGAGCGGGAGGTGACCCAGTACTTC. It specifies CASSLEREVTQYF.

The chain combines TRBV6-5 with TRBJ1-4; tentatively, D is TRBD1 (5 bases). V lost 11 bases and J lost 7, with 20 bases in between. Germline V gene data show CDR1 as MNHEY and CDR2 as SVGAGI. The CDR3 extends over 14 amino acids. CDR3 region: CACTMGGGVEKLFF. The CDR3 bases are TGTGCCTGCACTATGGGGGGAGGGGTTGAAAAACTGTTTTTT.